Presented here are 4 T cell receptor beta chains from one specimen sequenced in a study of PD-L1 blockade in urothelial cancer. The protocol was immunoSEQ multiplex PCR, while the TCRdb copy is restricted to in-frame clones and leaves out a portion. The repertoire consists of about 82,000 clones, with more than 75% occurring once and the leading ten covering more than 9%. The sequencing here drew on PBMCs, taken around atezolizumab (anti-PD-L1) treatment. These receptors all stem from a man between 65 and 79 years old with urothelial cancer.

V is TRBV4-1 and J is TRBJ2-1, with D tentatively TRBD1 (6 bases). V was pared by 4 bases and J by 1 base, with 14 bases between. This CDR3 comprises 16 residues. The V gene's germline CDR1 is MGHRA and CDR2 YSYEKL. The CDR3 DNA reads as TGCGCCAGCAGCCTCGAGGACAGCGATTCCTACAATGAGCAGTTCTTC. It codes for CASSLEDSDSYNEQFF.

The chain recombines TRBV4-1 with TRBJ2-3, with 7 bases fitting TRBD2. This CDR3 has 17 amino acids. V lost 0 bases, J lost 2 bases, and 8 bases stayed unmatched. Germline V gives CDR1 MGHRA, CDR2 YSYEKL. The CDR3 bases are TGCGCCAGCAGCCAAGAGAGGAGCGGGGACTTCACAGATACGCAGTATTTT. Encoded protein: CASSQERSGDFTDTQYF.

The CDR3 DNA reads as TGTGCCAGCAGCCAAGCCGCTAGCGGGATTGCAGATACGCAGTATTTT. This sequence encodes CASSQAASGIADTQYF. The rearrangement joins TRBV7-9 to TRBJ2-3; 9 nucleotides align to TRBD2. Germline trimming cut 5 bases from V and 4 bases from J; bases unmatched to any gene: 10. The CDR3 length is 16 residues. Germline lookup yields CDR1 SEHNR and CDR2 FQNEAQ (reference sequence). The whole variable domain, filled in from reference TRBV7-9 and TRBJ2-3, reads DTGVSQNPRHKITKRGQNVTFRCDPISEHNRLYWYRQTLGQGPEFLTYFQNEAQLEKSRLLSDRFSAERPKGSFSTLEIQRTEQGDSAMYLCASSQAASGIADTQYFGPGTRLTVL.

The rearrangement joins TRBV19 to TRBJ1-5; 10 bases line up with TRBD1. V shed 5 bases and J 6 bases; nucleotides not matched to a gene: 7. The CDR3 sequence is 15 residues long. Germline V gene sequence: CDR1 LNHDA, CDR2 SQIVND (reference sequence). The CDR3 loop reads CASSPRQGAGQPQHF. CDR3 sequence (DNA): TGTGCCAGTAGTCCGAGACAGGGGGCAGGTCAGCCCCAGCATTTT. The full variable domain, with the rest looked up from reference TRBV19 and TRBJ1-5, is DGGITQSPKYLFRKEGQNVTLSCEQNLNHDAMYWYRQDPGQGLRLIYYSQIVNDFQKGDIAEGYSVSREKKESFPLTVTSAQKNPTAFYLCASSPRQGAGQPQHFGDGTRLSIL.